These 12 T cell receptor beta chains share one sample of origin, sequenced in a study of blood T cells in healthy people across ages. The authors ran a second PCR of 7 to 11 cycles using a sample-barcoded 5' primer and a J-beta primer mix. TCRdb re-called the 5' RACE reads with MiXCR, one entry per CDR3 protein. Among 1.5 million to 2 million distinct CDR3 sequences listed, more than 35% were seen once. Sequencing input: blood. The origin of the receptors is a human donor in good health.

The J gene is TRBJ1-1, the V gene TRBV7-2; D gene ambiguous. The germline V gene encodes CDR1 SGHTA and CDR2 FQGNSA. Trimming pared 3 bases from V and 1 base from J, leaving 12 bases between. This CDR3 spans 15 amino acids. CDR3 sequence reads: CASSFTPSGNTEAFF. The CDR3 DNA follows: TGTGCCAGCAGCTTTACCCCGTCTGGGAACACTGAAGCTTTCTTT.

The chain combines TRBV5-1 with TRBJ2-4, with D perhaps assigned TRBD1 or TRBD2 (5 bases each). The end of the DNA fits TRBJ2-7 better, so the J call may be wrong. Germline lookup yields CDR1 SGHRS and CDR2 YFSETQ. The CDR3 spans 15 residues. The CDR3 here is CASSPIGDGRYEQYF. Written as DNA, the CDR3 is TGCGCCAGCAGCCCCATCGGGGACGGCCGCTACGAGCAGTACTTC.

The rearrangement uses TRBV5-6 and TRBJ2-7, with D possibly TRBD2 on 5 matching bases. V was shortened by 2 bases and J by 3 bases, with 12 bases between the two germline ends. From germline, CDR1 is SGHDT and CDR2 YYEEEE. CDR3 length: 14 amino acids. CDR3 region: CASSFGIKVYEQYF. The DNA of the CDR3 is TGTGCCAGCAGCTTCGGGATTAAGGTCTACGAGCAGTACTTC.

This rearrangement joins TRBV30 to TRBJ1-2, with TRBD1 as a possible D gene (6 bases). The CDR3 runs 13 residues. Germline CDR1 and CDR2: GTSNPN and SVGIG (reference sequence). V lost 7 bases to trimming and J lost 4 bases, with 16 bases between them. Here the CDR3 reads CAYRVTAGYGYTF. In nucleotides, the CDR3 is TGTGCCTACAGGGTAACTGCCGGCTATGGCTACACCTTC.

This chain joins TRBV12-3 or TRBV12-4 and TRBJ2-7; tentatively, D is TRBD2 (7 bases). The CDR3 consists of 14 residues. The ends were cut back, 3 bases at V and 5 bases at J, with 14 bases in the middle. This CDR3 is CASSFGGGVHEQYF. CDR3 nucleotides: TGTGCCAGCAGTTTTGGGGGGGGCGTTCACGAGCAGTACTTC.

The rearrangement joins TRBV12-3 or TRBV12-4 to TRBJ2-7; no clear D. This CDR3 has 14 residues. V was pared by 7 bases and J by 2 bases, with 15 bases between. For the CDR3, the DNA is TGTGCCAGCACCTCAAGGTCATTTCCCTACGAGCAGTACTTC. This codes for CASTSRSFPYEQYF.

This CDR3 is CSAHLRTNQPQHF. Written as DNA, the CDR3 is TGCAGTGCTCACCTACGGACAAATCAGCCCCAGCATTTT. The chain employs TRBV20-1 and TRBJ1-5; D might be TRBD1 (5 bases). Trimming pared 5 bases from V and 4 bases from J, leaving 12 bases between. The CDR3 totals 13 residues. Germline CDR1 is DFQATT and CDR2 is SNEGSKA (reference sequence).

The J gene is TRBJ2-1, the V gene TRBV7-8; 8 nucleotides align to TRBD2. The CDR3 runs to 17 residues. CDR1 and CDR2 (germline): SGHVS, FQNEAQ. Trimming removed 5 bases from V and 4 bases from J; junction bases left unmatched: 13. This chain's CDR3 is CASSNTDLAGDYNEQFF. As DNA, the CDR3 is TGTGCCAGCAGCAACACCGACCTAGCGGGTGATTACAATGAGCAGTTCTTC.

CDR3 protein: CASRFRQFGTEAFF. The CDR3 DNA is TGTGCCAGCAGGTTCCGGCAATTTGGAACTGAAGCTTTCTTT. V and J are TRBV7-2 and TRBJ1-1; D is uncertain. V was shortened by 6 bases and J by 5 bases, with 16 bases between the two germline ends. Germline-derived CDR1 and CDR2 are SGHTA and FQGNSA. The CDR3 loop spans 14 amino acids.

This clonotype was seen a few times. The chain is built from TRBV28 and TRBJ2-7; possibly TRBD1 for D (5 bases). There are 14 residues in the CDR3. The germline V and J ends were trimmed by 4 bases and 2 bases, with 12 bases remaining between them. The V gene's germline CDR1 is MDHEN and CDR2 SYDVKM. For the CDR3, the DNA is TGTGCCAGCAGTTCCAGACAGCCGACCTACGAGCAGTACTTC. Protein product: CASSSRQPTYEQYF.

The CDR3 nucleotides read TGTGCCAGCAGCCCCCGAGGACTAGCATACACCGGGGAGCTGTTTTTT. Protein product: CASSPRGLAYTGELFF. The chain uses TRBV7-6 and TRBJ2-2; 8 bases fit TRBD2. Germline V gene sequence: CDR1 SGHVS, CDR2 FNYEAQ. V gave up 5 bases and J gave up 3 bases; unmatched junction bases: 8. The CDR3 has 16 amino acids.

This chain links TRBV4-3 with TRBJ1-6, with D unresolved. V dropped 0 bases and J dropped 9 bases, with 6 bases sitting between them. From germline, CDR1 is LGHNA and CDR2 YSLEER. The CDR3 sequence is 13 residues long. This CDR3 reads CASSQEGTSPLHF. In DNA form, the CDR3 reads TGCGCCAGCAGCCAAGAAGGTACTTCACCCCTCCACTTT.